A single sample is the source of the 28 T cell receptor beta chains below, sequenced in a study of pediatric ulcerative colitis. TCRdb's table, derived via immunoSEQ multiplex PCR, lists solely in-frame clones and lacks some. The sample consists of under 45,000 clones, less than 90% of them appearing once. The sequencing sample was made of blood. The receptors were gathered from a girl aged 5 to 17 with moderate ulcerative colitis.

The V and J genes are TRBV28 and TRBJ1-2; a weak D match, TRBD1 (6 bases). Per the germline V gene, CDR1 is MDHEN and CDR2 is SYDVKM. V lost 4 bases and J 4 bases, leaving 16 bases between the germline ends. The CDR3 has 15 residues. CDR3 bases: TGTGCCAGCAGTTCCGCCCCGGGGGCGGGCTATGGCTACACCTTC. This codes for CASSSAPGAGYGYTF.

The chain is built from TRBV19 and TRBJ2-1; 11 bases map to TRBD2. From germline, CDR1 is LNHDA and CDR2 SQIVND (reference sequence). The CDR3 loop spans 15 amino acids. The V segment lost 5 bases and the J segment 2 bases; nucleotides outside the gene matches: 2. CDR3 bases: TGTGCCAGTAGTGTACTAGCGGGGGCCTACAATGAGCAGTTCTTC. It codes for CASSVLAGAYNEQFF.

This clone was observed a handful of times. CDR3 DNA: TGTGCCAGCAGCCCTCGACAGGTGGCAGAGCAGTACTTC. This encodes CASSPRQVAEQYF. The chain joins TRBV14 to TRBJ2-7, with D maybe TRBD1 (6 bases). Trimming pared 4 bases from V and 7 bases from J, leaving 14 bases between. The CDR3 is made up of 13 amino acids. CDR1 SGHDN and CDR2 FVKESK come from the germline V gene.

This rearrangement joins TRBV28 to TRBJ1-2; D is undetermined. Trimming left V 3 bases short and J 4 bases short, with 6 bases between. The CDR3 is 12 residues long. Germline CDR1 and CDR2: MDHEN and SYDVKM. CDR3 in amino acids: CASSLPLYGYTF. The CDR3 DNA is TGTGCCAGCAGTTTGCCACTCTATGGCTACACCTTC.

CDR3 in amino acids: CASSPSGANVLTF. DNA of the CDR3: TGTGCCAGCTCGCCCTCTGGGGCCAACGTCCTGACTTTC. The chain couples TRBV27 to TRBJ2-6; D is unclear. The ends were cut back, 8 bases at V and 0 bases at J, with 5 bases in the middle. This CDR3 region has 13 residues. Germline assignment: CDR1 MNHEY and CDR2 SMNVEV (reference sequence).

The chain couples TRBV15 to TRBJ1-1; D not certain. Looked up from germline, CDR1 is LNHNV and CDR2 is YYDKDF (reference sequence). CDR3 length: 13 amino acids. V lost 4 bases and J 6 bases, leaving 12 bases between the germline ends. DNA for the CDR3: TGTGCCACCAGCAAAGAAAGGTACCCTGAAGCTTTCTTT. Translation gives CATSKERYPEAFF.

This rearrangement joins TRBV30 to TRBJ1-3; D not resolved. Trimming removed 0 bases at V and 2 bases at J, with 14 bases between. The germline gives CDR1 GTSNPN, CDR2 SVGIG (reference sequence). There are 16 residues in the CDR3. The CDR3 region is CAWSVGSGGTGNTIYF. The CDR3 coding sequence is TGTGCCTGGAGTGTAGGTAGTGGAGGAACTGGAAACACCATATATTTT.

The chain carries TRBV5-4 and TRBJ2-2, with D perhaps TRBD1 (5 bases). This CDR3 is built from 14 residues. Germline CDR1 and CDR2: SGHNT and YYREEE (reference sequence). Trimming took 1 base from V and 5 from J, leaving 9 bases between them. CDR3: CASSLTGVTGELFF. CDR3 in DNA: TGTGCCAGCAGCTTGACAGGTGTTACCGGGGAGCTGTTTTTT.

This sequence joins TRBV15 and TRBJ2-3, with D perhaps TRBD1 (6 bases). The CDR3 covers 18 residues. CDR1 LNHNV and CDR2 YYDKDF come from the germline V gene (reference sequence). Deletions cut 2 bases from V and 2 bases from J, with 20 bases between. The DNA for the CDR3 is TGTGCCACCAGCAGAAAATCGAGGGGGACATCAAACACAGATACGCAGTATTTT. This codes for CATSRKSRGTSNTDTQYF. Full variable domain (remainder filled in from reference TRBV15 and TRBJ2-3): DAMVIQNPRYQVTQFGKPVTLSCSQTLNHNVMYWYQQKSSQAPKLLFHYYDKDFNNEADTPDNFQSRRPNTSFCFLDIRSPGLGDTAMYLCATSRKSRGTSNTDTQYFGPGTRLTVL.

This rearrangement joins TRBV4-1 to TRBJ1-1; D is ambiguous. Trimming took 1 base from V and 0 from J, leaving 6 bases between them. This CDR3 has 14 residues. Germline lookup yields CDR1 MGHRA and CDR2 YSYEKL. CDR3 coding DNA: TGCGCCAGCAGCCAAGGGGGTATGAACACTGAAGCTTTCTTT. Translated, it gives CASSQGGMNTEAFF.

The V gene is TRBV27, the J gene TRBJ2-7; 7 bases match TRBD2. Per the germline V gene, CDR1 is MNHEY and CDR2 is SMNVEV (reference sequence). This CDR3 has 14 amino acids. Trimming at V came to 2 bases and at J to 6 bases, leaving 7 bases not matched to a gene. CDR3 nucleotides: TGTGCCAGCAGTTTAGGGGGGGTATGGGGCGAGCAGTACTTC. It translates to CASSLGGVWGEQYF.

This clone occurred once. CDR3 bases: TGCGCCAGCAGCTGGGGCGTAGGATTCAACTATGGCTACACCTTC. It specifies CASSWGVGFNYGYTF. The rearrangement links TRBV5-1 to TRBJ1-2; D is possibly TRBD1 (5 bases). Trimming cost V 3 bases and J 2 bases, with 14 bases left between them. The CDR3 consists of 15 residues. Germline lookup yields CDR1 SGHRS and CDR2 YFSETQ.

The CDR3 region is CASSLSANTEAFF. The CDR3 DNA is TGTGCCAGCAGCTTATCAGCGAACACTGAAGCTTTCTTT. V gene TRBV11-3 combines with J gene TRBJ1-1, with unresolved D. The germline V gene has CDR1 SGHNT and CDR2 YENEEA. V was cut by 2 bases and J by 1 base, with 5 bases left in between. There are 13 residues in the CDR3.

This clone was picked up a small number of times. This chain connects TRBV7-9 to TRBJ1-2, with D perhaps matching TRBD1 (5 bases). V lost 1 base, J lost 4 bases, and 13 bases lay in between. This CDR3 is built from 15 residues. Germline V CDR1 and CDR2: SEHNR, FQNEAQ (reference sequence). In nucleotides, the CDR3 is TGTGCCAGCAGCTTAGTCACGCCCGGGACCTATGGCTACACCTTC. Protein sequence: CASSLVTPGTYGYTF.

The chain combines TRBV28 with TRBJ1-2; 9 bases map to TRBD1. J gave up 4 bases and V 3 bases, and 6 bases lay outside the gene matches. The CDR3 loop spans 15 amino acids. Germline V gene data show CDR1 as MDHEN and CDR2 as SYDVKM. CDR3 in amino acids: CASSFFTGGLYGYTF. The CDR3 DNA reads TGTGCCAGCAGTTTTTTTACAGGGGGCCTCTATGGCTACACCTTC.

The chain is built from TRBV28 and TRBJ2-5, with 8 bases fitting TRBD1. The V segment lost 5 bases and the J segment 4 bases; nucleotides outside the gene matches: 12. Germline CDR1 and CDR2: MDHEN and SYDVKM. This CDR3 spans 16 amino acids. Written as DNA, the CDR3 is TGTGCCAGCAGTGTCCCCCTCGACAGGGGCGGAGAGACCCAGTACTTC. It translates to CASSVPLDRGGETQYF.

This clone was seen a few times. The rearrangement joins TRBV5-1 to TRBJ2-6, with D possibly TRBD2 on 6 matching bases. V lost 6 bases to trimming and J lost 2 bases, with 12 bases between them. The germline V gene has CDR1 SGHRS and CDR2 YFSETQ. This CDR3 has 15 amino acids. The CDR3 coding sequence is TGCGCCAGCAACCCGACGGGGGCTGGGGCCAACGTCCTGACTTTC. It yields the protein CASNPTGAGANVLTF.

The chain uses TRBV7-2 and TRBJ2-7; 7 nucleotides match TRBD1. The germline gives CDR1 SGHTA, CDR2 FQGNSA. This CDR3 has 16 residues. The V segment lost 5 bases and the J segment 4 bases; nucleotides outside the gene matches: 14. The CDR3 is CASSLDVGTALYEQYF. The CDR3 bases are TGTGCCAGCAGCCTCGATGTCGGGACAGCACTGTACGAGCAGTACTTC.

This rearrangement joins TRBV19 to TRBJ1-1; TRBD1 might be the D (5 bases). Germline V gene lookup returns CDR1 LNHDA and CDR2 SQIVND (reference sequence). V lost 4 bases and J lost 8, with 14 bases in between. The CDR3 is 13 residues long. Here the CDR3 reads CASSTGGTHEAFF. DNA for the CDR3: TGTGCCAGTAGTACCGGCGGGACTCACGAAGCTTTCTTT.

The V call is TRBV19, the J call TRBJ1-1; D ambiguous. Trimming removed 0 bases at V and 0 bases at J, with 5 bases between. Germline values: CDR1 LNHDA, CDR2 SQIVND (reference sequence). The CDR3 totals 14 residues. Here the CDR3 reads CASSIEGMNTEAFF. DNA for the CDR3: TGTGCCAGTAGTATAGAAGGGATGAACACTGAAGCTTTCTTT.

The chain couples TRBV19 to TRBJ1-6; D ambiguous. The CDR3 runs 18 residues. The germline V gene has CDR1 LNHDA and CDR2 SQIVND (reference sequence). Trimming pared 4 bases from V and 0 bases from J, leaving 16 bases between. As DNA, the CDR3 is TGTGCCAGTAGTACCACCAAGATACTAAGCTCCTATAATTCACCCCTCCACTTT. Its protein is CASSTTKILSSYNSPLHF.

V gene TRBV7-9 combines with J gene TRBJ2-2; 8 bases are shared with TRBD1. The CDR3 sequence is 17 residues long. V lost 1 base to trimming and J lost 7 bases; unmatched junction nucleotides: 11. CDR1 SEHNR and CDR2 FQNEAQ come from the germline V gene (reference sequence). The CDR3 nucleotides read TGTGCCAGCAGCTTAGTAGGCCAGGGGGCGCGTAGCGGGGAGCTGTTTTTT. It is translated as CASSLVGQGARSGELFF. Combining the CDR3 with reference TRBV7-9 and TRBJ2-2 gives the whole variable domain DTGVSQNPRHKITKRGQNVTFRCDPISEHNRLYWYRQTLGQGPEFLTYFQNEAQLEKSRLLSDRFSAERPKGSFSTLEIQRTEQGDSAMYLCASSLVGQGARSGELFFGEGSRLTVL.

The CDR3 DNA reads TGTGCCAGCGGGAGGACAGGGGAAAGCAATCAGCCCCAGCATTTT. Its translation: CASGRTGESNQPQHF. The chain carries TRBV6-1 and TRBJ1-5; 9 bases align to TRBD1. Germline loops: CDR1 MNHNS, CDR2 SASEGT. V lost 8 bases to trimming and J lost 1 base; unmatched junction nucleotides: 6. The CDR3 totals 15 residues.

The rearrangement uses TRBV19 and TRBJ2-2; 12 nucleotides match TRBD2. Germline CDR1 is LNHDA and CDR2 is SQIVND (reference sequence). V gave up 7 bases and J gave up 6 bases; unmatched junction bases: 9. This CDR3 is 16 amino acids long. The DNA of the CDR3 is TGTGCCAGTAATCTAGCGGGAGGGCCCCGTTCCGGGGAGCTGTTTTTT. This encodes CASNLAGGPRSGELFF.

In DNA, the CDR3 is TGTGCCAGCTCCGTTTCAAGGGCTGAAGCTTTCTTT. As protein: CASSVSRAEAFF. This chain connects TRBV18 to TRBJ1-1, with D uncertain. CDR1 is KGHSH and CDR2 is LQKENI in the germline V gene. Trimming cost V 6 bases and J 6 bases, with 11 bases left between them. The CDR3 length is 12 residues.

V usage is TRBV18 and J usage is TRBJ2-5; 8 nucleotides match TRBD2. This CDR3 contains 16 residues. Germline V gives CDR1 KGHSH, CDR2 LQKENI. V was clipped by 0 bases and J by 2 bases; unmatched bases: 5. For the CDR3, the DNA is TGTGCCAGCTCACCACCTACAGGACTAGCACAAGAGACCCAGTACTTC. Its protein is CASSPPTGLAQETQYF.

This clone was seen once. The chain links TRBV12-5 to TRBJ2-2; 7 bases are a match to TRBD1. J gave up 5 bases and V 6 bases, and 9 bases lay outside the gene matches. Germline lookup yields CDR1 LGHNT and CDR2 FRNRAP. The CDR3 has 15 amino acids. The CDR3 spells CASGLGTVGTGELFF. DNA of the CDR3: TGTGCTAGTGGACTGGGGACAGTGGGAACCGGGGAGCTGTTTTTT.

This clone is termed large (0.1 to 1%). The gene calls are TRBV27 and TRBJ2-7; TRBD1 agrees at 12 bases. The CDR3 sequence is 14 residues long. The V gene's germline CDR1 is MNHEY and CDR2 SMNVEV (reference sequence). After removal of 5 bases from V and 4 bases from J, the junction contained 3 bases not matched to a gene. The CDR3 region is CASSPGQGAYEQYF. CDR3 bases: TGTGCCAGCAGTCCGGGACAGGGGGCTTACGAGCAGTACTTC.